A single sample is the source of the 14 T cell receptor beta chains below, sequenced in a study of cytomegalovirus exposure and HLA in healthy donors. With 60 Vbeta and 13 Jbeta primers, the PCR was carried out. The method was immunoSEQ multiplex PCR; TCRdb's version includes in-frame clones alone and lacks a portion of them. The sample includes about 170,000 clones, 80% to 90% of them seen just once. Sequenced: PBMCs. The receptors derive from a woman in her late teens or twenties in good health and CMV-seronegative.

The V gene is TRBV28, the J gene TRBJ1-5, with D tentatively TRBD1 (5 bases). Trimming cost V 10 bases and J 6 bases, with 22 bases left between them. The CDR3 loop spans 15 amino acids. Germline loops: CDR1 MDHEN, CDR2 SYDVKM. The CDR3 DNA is TGTGCCACGGGGGGGAGTTCAGGGAAAGGTCAGCCCCAGCATTTT. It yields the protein CATGGSSGKGQPQHF.

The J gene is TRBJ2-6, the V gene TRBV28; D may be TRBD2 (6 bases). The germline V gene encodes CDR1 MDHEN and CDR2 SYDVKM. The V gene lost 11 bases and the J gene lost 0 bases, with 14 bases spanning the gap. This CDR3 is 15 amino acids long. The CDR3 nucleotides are TGTGCCTGCCGGGACTCCCGCTCTGGGGCCAACGTCCTGACTTTC. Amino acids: CACRDSRSGANVLTF.

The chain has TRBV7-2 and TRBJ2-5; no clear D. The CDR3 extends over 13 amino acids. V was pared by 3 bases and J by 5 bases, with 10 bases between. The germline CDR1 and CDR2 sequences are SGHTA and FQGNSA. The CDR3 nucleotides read TGTGCCAGCAGCTTTGGGCGCCGGGAGACCCAGTACTTC. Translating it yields CASSFGRRETQYF.

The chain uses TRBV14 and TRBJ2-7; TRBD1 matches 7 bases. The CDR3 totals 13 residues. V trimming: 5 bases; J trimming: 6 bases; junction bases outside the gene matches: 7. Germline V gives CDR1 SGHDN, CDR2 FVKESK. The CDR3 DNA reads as TGTGCCAGCAGCTATAGACAGGGAAGCGAGCAGTACTTC. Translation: CASSYRQGSEQYF.

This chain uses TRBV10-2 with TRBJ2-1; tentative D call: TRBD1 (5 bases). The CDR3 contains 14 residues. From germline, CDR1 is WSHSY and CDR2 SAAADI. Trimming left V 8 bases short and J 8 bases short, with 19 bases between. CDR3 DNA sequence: TGCGCCAGCCGACAGCTTCCTCAAGGGGATGAGCAGTTCTTC. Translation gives CASRQLPQGDEQFF.

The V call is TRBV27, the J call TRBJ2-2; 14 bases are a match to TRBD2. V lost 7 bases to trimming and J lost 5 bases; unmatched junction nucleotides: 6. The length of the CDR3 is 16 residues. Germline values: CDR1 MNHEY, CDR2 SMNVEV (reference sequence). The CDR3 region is CASKGTSGSLTGELFF. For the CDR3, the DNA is TGTGCCAGCAAGGGGACTAGCGGGAGTCTGACCGGGGAGCTGTTTTTT.

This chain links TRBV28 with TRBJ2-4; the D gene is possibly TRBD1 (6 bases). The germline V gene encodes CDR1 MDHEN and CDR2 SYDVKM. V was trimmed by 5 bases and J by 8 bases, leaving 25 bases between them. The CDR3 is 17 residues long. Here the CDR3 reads CASSRTRIMTGGDIQYF. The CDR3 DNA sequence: TGTGCCAGCAGTCGTACGAGAATTATGACAGGTGGGGACATTCAGTACTTC.

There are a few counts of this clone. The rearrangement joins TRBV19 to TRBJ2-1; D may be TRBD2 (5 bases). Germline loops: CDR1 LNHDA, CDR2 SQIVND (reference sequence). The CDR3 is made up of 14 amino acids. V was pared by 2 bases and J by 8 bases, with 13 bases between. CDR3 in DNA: TGTGCCAGTAGTATAAGAGGGAGCACAGATGAGCAGTTCTTC. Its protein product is CASSIRGSTDEQFF.

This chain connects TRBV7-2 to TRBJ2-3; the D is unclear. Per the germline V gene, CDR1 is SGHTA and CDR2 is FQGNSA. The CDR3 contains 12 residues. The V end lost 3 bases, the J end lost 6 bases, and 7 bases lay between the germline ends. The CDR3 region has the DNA TGTGCCAGCAGCTTTTTCCGGGATACGCAGTATTTT. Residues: CASSFFRDTQYF. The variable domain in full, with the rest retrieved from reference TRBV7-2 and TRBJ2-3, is GAGVSQSPSNKVTEKGKDVELRCDPISGHTALYWYRQSLGQGLEFLIYFQGNSAPDKSGLPSDRFSAERTGGSVSTLTIQRTQQEDSAVYLCASSFFRDTQYFGPGTRLTVL.

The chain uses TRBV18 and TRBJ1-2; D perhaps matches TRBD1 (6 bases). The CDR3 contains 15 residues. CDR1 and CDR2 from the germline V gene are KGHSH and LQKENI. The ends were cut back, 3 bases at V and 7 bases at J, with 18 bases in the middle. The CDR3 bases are TGTGCCAGCTCACCGGTCCTGCAGGGGAAAAGTGGCTACACCTTC. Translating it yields CASSPVLQGKSGYTF.

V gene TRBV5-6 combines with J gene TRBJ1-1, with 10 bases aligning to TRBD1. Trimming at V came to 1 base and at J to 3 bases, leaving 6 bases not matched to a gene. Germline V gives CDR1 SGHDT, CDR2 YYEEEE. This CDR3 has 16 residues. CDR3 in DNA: TGTGCCAGCAGCTTGTTCGACAGGGGGCTCCACACTGAAGCTTTCTTT. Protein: CASSLFDRGLHTEAFF.

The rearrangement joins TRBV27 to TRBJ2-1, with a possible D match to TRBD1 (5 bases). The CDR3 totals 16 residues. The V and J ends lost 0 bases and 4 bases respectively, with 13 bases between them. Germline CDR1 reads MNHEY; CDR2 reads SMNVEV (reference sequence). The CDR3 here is CASSLSGAALYNEQFF. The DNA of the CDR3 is TGTGCCAGCAGTTTATCTGGGGCGGCTCTATACAATGAGCAGTTCTTC.

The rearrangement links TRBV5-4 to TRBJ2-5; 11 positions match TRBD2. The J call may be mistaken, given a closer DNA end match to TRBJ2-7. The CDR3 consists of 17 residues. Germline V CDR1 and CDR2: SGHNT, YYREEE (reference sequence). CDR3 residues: CASSLGRGLAASYEQYF. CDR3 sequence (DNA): TGTGCCAGCAGCTTGGGTCGGGGACTAGCGGCTTCCTACGAGCAGTACTTC.

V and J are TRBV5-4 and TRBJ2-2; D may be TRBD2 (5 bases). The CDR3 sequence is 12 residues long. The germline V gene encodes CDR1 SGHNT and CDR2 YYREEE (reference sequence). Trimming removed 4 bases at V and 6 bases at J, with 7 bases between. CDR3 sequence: CASSLLAGELFF. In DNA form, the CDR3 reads TGTGCCAGCAGCCTACTAGCCGGGGAGCTGTTTTTT.